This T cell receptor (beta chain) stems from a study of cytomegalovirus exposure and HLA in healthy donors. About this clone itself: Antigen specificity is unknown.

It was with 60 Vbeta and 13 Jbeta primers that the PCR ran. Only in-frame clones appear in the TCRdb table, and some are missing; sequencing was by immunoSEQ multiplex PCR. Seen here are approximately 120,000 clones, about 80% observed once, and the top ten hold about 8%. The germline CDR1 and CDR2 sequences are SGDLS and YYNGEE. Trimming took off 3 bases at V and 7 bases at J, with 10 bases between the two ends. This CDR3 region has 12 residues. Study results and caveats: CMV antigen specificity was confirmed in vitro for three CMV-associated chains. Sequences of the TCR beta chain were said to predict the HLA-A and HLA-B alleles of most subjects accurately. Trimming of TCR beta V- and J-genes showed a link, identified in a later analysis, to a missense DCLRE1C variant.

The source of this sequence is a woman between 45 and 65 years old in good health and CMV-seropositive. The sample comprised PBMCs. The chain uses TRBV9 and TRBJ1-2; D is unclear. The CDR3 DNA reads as TGTGCCAGCAGCGGCTTGGAGGGTGGCTACACCTTC. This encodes CASSGLEGGYTF. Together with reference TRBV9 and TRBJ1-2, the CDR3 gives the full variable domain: DSGVTQTPKHLITATGQRVTLRCSPRSGDLSVYWYQQSLDQGLQFLIQYYNGEERAKGNILERFSAQQFPDLHSELNLSSLELGDSALYFCASSGLEGGYTFGSGTRLTVV.